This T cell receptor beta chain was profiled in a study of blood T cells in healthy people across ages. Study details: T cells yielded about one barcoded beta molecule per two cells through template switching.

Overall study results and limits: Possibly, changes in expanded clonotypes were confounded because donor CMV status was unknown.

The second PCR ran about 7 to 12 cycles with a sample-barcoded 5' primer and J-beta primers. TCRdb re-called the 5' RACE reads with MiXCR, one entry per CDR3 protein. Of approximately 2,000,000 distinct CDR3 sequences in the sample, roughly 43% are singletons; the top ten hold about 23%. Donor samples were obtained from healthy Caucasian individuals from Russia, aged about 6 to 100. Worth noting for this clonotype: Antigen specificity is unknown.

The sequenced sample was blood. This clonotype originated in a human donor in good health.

The CDR3 is CASSQAEFYGYTF. The CDR3 DNA is TGTGCCAGCAGCCAAGCAGAGTTCTATGGCTACACCTTC. The genes are TRBV3-1 and TRBJ1-2, with D hard to call. The CDR3 is 13 amino acids. V was trimmed by 1 base and J by 4 bases, leaving 7 bases between them. Germline V CDR1 and CDR2: LGHDT, YNNKEL (reference sequence). The full variable domain, with the rest looked up from reference TRBV3-1 and TRBJ1-2, is DTAVSQTPKYLVTQMGNDKSIKCEQNLGHDTMYWYKQDSKKFLKIMFSYNNKELIINETVPNRFSPKSPDKAHLNLHINSLELGDSAVYFCASSQAEFYGYTFGSGTRLTVV.